This TCR beta chain originates from a study of cytomegalovirus exposure and HLA in healthy donors. Study-level background: Among about 190 million T cells, an earlier analysis found 95 million to 140 million unique TCR beta sequences.

This CDR3 comprises 15 residues. V dropped 8 bases and J dropped 5; count of bases not matched to a gene: 12. Looked up from germline, CDR1 is LGHNA and CDR2 is YNFKEQ. Both 60 Vbeta primers and 13 Jbeta primers went into the PCR. Using immunoSEQ multiplex PCR, the repertoire was profiled, and TCRdb retains in-frame clones only, with some absent. The repertoire holds some 120,000 clones, with around 79% as singletons. The J gene is TRBJ2-1, the V gene TRBV4-2; 7 bases fit TRBD2. The sample was PBMCs. The receptor was isolated from a woman in her thirties or forties in good health and CMV-seronegative. CDR3 residues: CASGPERDQNNEQFF. The CDR3, as DNA: TGTGCCAGCGGTCCCGAGCGGGATCAGAACAATGAGCAGTTCTTC.